These 5 T cell receptor beta chains came from one sample sequenced in a study of CD8 T cells in ankylosing spondylitis. TCRdb re-analysed the 5' RACE reads in MiXCR, keeping a single row per CDR3 protein. The table has around 120,000 distinct CDR3 sequences, around 24% seen once. Sequencing was done on a sample of synovial fluid, either unsorted or a sorted T cell fraction (not recorded which). These receptors were taken from a male donor with ankylosing spondylitis.

This clonotype was counted only a few times. DNA of the CDR3: TGTGCCAGCAGTTACCTAAGGACGGGAGCAAAAAACATTCAGTACTTC. It yields the protein CASSYLRTGAKNIQYF. The chain carries TRBV6-2 or TRBV6-3 and TRBJ2-4; D is perhaps TRBD2 (6 bases). The CDR3 loop spans 16 amino acids. Trimming took 2 bases from V and 4 from J, leaving 15 bases between them. Germline V gene data show CDR1 as MNHEY and CDR2 as SVGEGT.

This clonotype was seen ten or more times. The J gene is TRBJ1-1, the V gene TRBV2; 8 nucleotides match TRBD1. This CDR3 spans 13 amino acids. J lost 6 bases, V lost 7 bases, and 7 bases had no gene match. The germline V gene encodes CDR1 SNHLY and CDR2 FYNNEI. CDR3 amino acids: CASKGQGASEAFF. The CDR3 bases are TGTGCCAGCAAGGGCCAGGGGGCCTCTGAAGCTTTCTTT.

This chain uses TRBV4-2 with TRBJ1-4, with D perhaps TRBD1 (5 bases). Deletions cut 0 bases from V and 4 bases from J, with 9 bases between. The germline CDR1 and CDR2 sequences are LGHNA and YNFKEQ. The CDR3 consists of 15 residues. CDR3 DNA sequence: TGTGCCAGCAGCCAAGAGGGGGAGCTTAATGAAAAACTGTTTTTT. Its protein is CASSQEGELNEKLFF.

This clonotype was seen at least ten times. The rearrangement uses TRBV12-3 or TRBV12-4 and TRBJ2-7; 9 positions match TRBD1. Trimming removed 6 bases from V and 6 bases from J; junction bases left unmatched: 12. The length of the CDR3 is 15 residues. The CDR3 protein is CASSPNSGTGFEQYF. In DNA, the CDR3 is TGTGCCAGCAGCCCTAATTCCGGGACAGGGTTCGAGCAGTACTTC.

The CDR3 spells CASSGVHSNQPQHF. DNA for the CDR3: TGTGCCAGCAGTGGGGTACATAGCAATCAGCCCCAGCATTTT. The rearrangement joins TRBV12-3 or TRBV12-4 to TRBJ1-5, with D unclear. V shed 5 bases and J shed 0 bases, with 8 bases lying between them. The CDR3 extends over 14 amino acids.